Listed below are T cell receptor beta chains from one sample, sequenced in a study of blood T cell repertoires in COVID-19. Sequenced by immunoSEQ multiplex PCR; TCRdb stores in-frame clones only, minus some. The sample includes approximately 110,000 clones, more than 80% of them seen just once. Sequencing was carried out using peripheral blood. The receptors come from a woman aged 60-75 years with COVID-19, enrolled during active disease. The CDR3 runs from the conserved cysteine through the conserved F or W. The D gene is left open where the match is weak. Size is stated for part of the rows, as once, few or many counts, or as a class when the clone is expanded.

clone size: -; V gene: TRBV7-9; D gene: -; J gene: TRBJ1-1; CDR3 DNA: TGTGCCAGCAGCTTAGCTGGGCTTACCATGAACACTGAAGCTTTCTTT; CDR3 protein: CASSLAGLTMNTEAFF
clone size: -; V gene: TRBV10-3; D gene: TRBD2; J gene: TRBJ2-2; CDR3 DNA: TGTGCCATCAGTGGTCTAGCGGGGGGGCCCGGCGGGGAGCTGTTTTTT; CDR3 protein: CAISGLAGGPGGELFF
clone size: few; V gene: TRBV7-3; D gene: -; J gene: TRBJ2-1; CDR3 DNA: TGTGCCAGCAGCGCCCCTTGGGACAAAGACAATGAGCAGTTCTTC; CDR3 protein: CASSAPWDKDNEQFF
clone size: -; V gene: TRBV19; D gene: -; J gene: TRBJ1-2; CDR3 DNA: TGTGCCAGTAGTGTCCGTAACAGGGATGGAGGTGGCTACACCTTC; CDR3 protein: CASSVRNRDGGGYTF
clone size: -; V gene: TRBV5-1; D gene: -; J gene: TRBJ1-2; CDR3 DNA: TGCGCCAGCAGCTCCCCACAGGGAACTAACTATGGCTACACCTTC; CDR3 protein: CASSSPQGTNYGYTF
clone size: few; V gene: TRBV6-5; D gene: -; J gene: TRBJ1-2; CDR3 DNA: TGTGCCAGCCGGAGGCTGGGAGTCGTCCAATATGGCTACACCTTC; CDR3 protein: CASRRLGVVQYGYTF
clone size: -; V gene: TRBV10-3; D gene: -; J gene: TRBJ1-1; CDR3 DNA: TGTGCCATCAGTGAGTACGCGGAGAACACTGAAGCTTTCTTT; CDR3 protein: CAISEYAENTEAFF
clone size: few; V gene: TRBV19; D gene: TRBD1; J gene: TRBJ1-2; CDR3 DNA: TGTGCCAGCCGATTGACAGGGGGCGATGGCTACACCTTC; CDR3 protein: CASRLTGGDGYTF
clone size: -; V gene: TRBV10-3; D gene: -; J gene: TRBJ1-6; CDR3 DNA: TGTGCCATCAGTGAGGGGCCAAGGGGGGGTTATCTCGCTCCCCTCCACTTT; CDR3 protein: CAISEGPRGGYLAPLHF
clone size: -; V gene: TRBV5-1; D gene: -; J gene: TRBJ1-1; CDR3 DNA: TGCGCCAGCAGCCCTCGACAGTTGAACACTGAAGCTTTCTTT; CDR3 protein: CASSPRQLNTEAFF
clone size: -; V gene: TRBV7-8; D gene: -; J gene: TRBJ2-7; CDR3 DNA: TGTGCCAGCAGCTTTGGGAGGCAGACCGAGCAGTACTTC; CDR3 protein: CASSFGRQTEQYF
clone size: many; V gene: TRBV9; D gene: -; J gene: TRBJ2-1; CDR3 DNA: TGTGCCAGCGACAGCGCAAGCTCCTACAATGAGCAGTTCTTC; CDR3 protein: CASDSASSYNEQFF
clone size: -; V gene: TRBV3-1/TRBV3-2; D gene: -; J gene: TRBJ1-3; CDR3 DNA: TGTGCCAGCAGCCAAGTACGGCCAGAAATTCTGGAGAACACCATATATTTT; CDR3 protein: CASSQVRPEILENTIYF
clone size: -; V gene: TRBV3-1/TRBV3-2; D gene: TRBD2; J gene: TRBJ2-1; CDR3 DNA: TGTGCCAGCAGCCAAGTGGGAGCGGGGAGCTACAATGAGCAGTTCTTC; CDR3 protein: CASSQVGAGSYNEQFF
clone size: -; V gene: TRBV28; D gene: TRBD1; J gene: TRBJ1-1; CDR3 DNA: TGTGCCAGCAGCAGAGGGGGGACAGTGGACACTGAAGCTTTCTTT; CDR3 protein: CASSRGGTVDTEAFF
clone size: -; V gene: TRBV7-9; D gene: TRBD2; J gene: TRBJ2-7; CDR3 DNA: TGTGCCAGCAGCTTCCTAGCGGGCACCTACGAGCAGTACTTC; CDR3 protein: CASSFLAGTYEQYF
clone size: -; V gene: TRBV18; D gene: -; J gene: TRBJ1-2; CDR3 DNA: TGTGCCAGCTCACCCAGTTCCGGACAGAACTATGGCTACACCTTC; CDR3 protein: CASSPSSGQNYGYTF
clone size: -; V gene: TRBV11-2; D gene: -; J gene: TRBJ1-1; CDR3 DNA: TGTGCCAGCAGCTTACAGGGAGGGGCTTTCTTT; CDR3 protein: CASSLQGGAFF
clone size: -; V gene: TRBV19; D gene: -; J gene: TRBJ2-3; CDR3 DNA: TGTGCCAGTAGTATACGACAGTTTCTTTCATCCGGCGCAGATACGCAGTATTTT; CDR3 protein: CASSIRQFLSSGADTQYF
clone size: -; V gene: TRBV27; D gene: TRBD1; J gene: TRBJ2-7; CDR3 DNA: TGTGCCAGCAGCCCTGGGGACAGATCCTCCTACGAGCAGTACTTC; CDR3 protein: CASSPGDRSSYEQYF
clone size: -; V gene: TRBV13; D gene: -; J gene: TRBJ2-7; CDR3 DNA: TGTGCCAGCAGCATAACCAGGCAGTCCTACGAGCAGTACTTC; CDR3 protein: CASSITRQSYEQYF
clone size: -; V gene: TRBV20-1; D gene: -; J gene: TRBJ1-5; CDR3 DNA: TGCAGTGCTAGTAATGACAGGCACAGCAATCAGCCCCAGCATTTT; CDR3 protein: CSASNDRHSNQPQHF
clone size: -; V gene: TRBV2; D gene: -; J gene: TRBJ2-7; CDR3 DNA: TGTGCCAGCAGTGAAAACCAGGGCAATAACGAGCAGTACTTC; CDR3 protein: CASSENQGNNEQYF
clone size: -; V gene: TRBV11-2; D gene: TRBD1; J gene: TRBJ1-2; CDR3 DNA: TGTGCCAGCAGCTCTATTGTGGGTACCCGGACAGGGGAGGGCTATGGCTACACCTTC; CDR3 protein: CASSSIVGTRTGEGYGYTF
clone size: few; V gene: TRBV19; D gene: TRBD1; J gene: TRBJ1-5; CDR3 DNA: TGTGCCAGTACTCGCAACAGGGGATCGGGGCAGCCCCAGCATTTT; CDR3 protein: CASTRNRGSGQPQHF
clone size: -; V gene: TRBV7-2; D gene: TRBD2; J gene: TRBJ2-7; CDR3 DNA: TGTGCCAGCAGCGAGGGACTAGCGTTCGAGCAGTACTTC; CDR3 protein: CASSEGLAFEQYF
clone size: -; V gene: TRBV12-2; D gene: -; J gene: TRBJ1-3; CDR3 DNA: TGTGCAAGTCGCTTGGGGACAGGGCCTCCCACCATATATTTT; CDR3 protein: CASRLGTGPPTIYF
clone size: -; V gene: TRBV7-2; D gene: -; J gene: TRBJ1-6; CDR3 DNA: TGTGCCAGCAGCTTAAATGGGGCGAGGAATTCACCCCTCCACTTT; CDR3 protein: CASSLNGARNSPLHF
clone size: -; V gene: TRBV10-3; D gene: -; J gene: TRBJ1-4; CDR3 DNA: TGTGCCATCAGTGAAGGAAAGGAGAGTGAAAAACTGTTTTTT; CDR3 protein: CAISEGKESEKLFF
clone size: -; V gene: TRBV11-2; D gene: -; J gene: TRBJ2-7; CDR3 DNA: TGTGCCAGCAGCTCTCAGGGGCCGTACGAGCAGTACTTC; CDR3 protein: CASSSQGPYEQYF
clone size: -; V gene: TRBV9; D gene: -; J gene: TRBJ1-1; CDR3 DNA: TGTGCCAGCAGCCCCCACCGGACAAGTATAGGCACTGAAGCTTTCTTT; CDR3 protein: CASSPHRTSIGTEAFF
clone size: -; V gene: TRBV9; D gene: -; J gene: TRBJ2-7; CDR3 DNA: TGTGCCAGCAGCGTGGAGGCAGCCCCCACCTACGAGCAGTACTTC; CDR3 protein: CASSVEAAPTYEQYF
clone size: -; V gene: TRBV6-4; D gene: -; J gene: TRBJ1-1; CDR3 DNA: TGTGCCAGCAGTAACATGGGCCCCGACCCGTGGGACACTGAAGCTTTCTTT; CDR3 protein: CASSNMGPDPWDTEAFF
clone size: once; V gene: TRBV5-1; D gene: TRBD1; J gene: TRBJ1-1; CDR3 DNA: TGCGCCAGCAGCTTGGTCCCGGGACAGGGGATTTTGCAGCCTGAAGCTTTCTTT; CDR3 protein: CASSLVPGQGILQPEAFF
clone size: -; V gene: TRBV28; D gene: TRBD1; J gene: TRBJ1-5; CDR3 DNA: TGTGCCAGCGGATTGGGACAGCTCCATCAGCCCCAGCATTTT; CDR3 protein: CASGLGQLHQPQHF
clone size: -; V gene: TRBV7-2; D gene: TRBD2; J gene: TRBJ2-1; CDR3 DNA: TGTGCCAGCAGCTTATCAAGCGGGGGCCCCTACAATGAGCAGTTCTTC; CDR3 protein: CASSLSSGGPYNEQFF
clone size: few; V gene: TRBV7-2; D gene: -; J gene: TRBJ2-7; CDR3 DNA: TGTGCCAGCAGCCCGAGTTCTGGCTACGAGCAGTACTTC; CDR3 protein: CASSPSSGYEQYF
clone size: -; V gene: TRBV10-3; D gene: TRBD1; J gene: TRBJ2-7; CDR3 DNA: TGTGCCATCCAGGGGGAGTGGAACGAGCAGTACTTC; CDR3 protein: CAIQGEWNEQYF
clone size: -; V gene: TRBV4-1; D gene: TRBD2; J gene: TRBJ2-3; CDR3 DNA: TGCGCCAGCAGCCAAGATCTTAGCGGGGGGGCGCGAGATACGCAGTATTTT; CDR3 protein: CASSQDLSGGARDTQYF
clone size: -; V gene: TRBV29-1; D gene: -; J gene: TRBJ2-1; CDR3 DNA: TGCAGCGTCTCAGGGGGGCGATACAATGAGCAGTTCTTC; CDR3 protein: CSVSGGRYNEQFF